This TCR beta chain was documented in a study of PD-L1 blockade in urothelial cancer. The overall study: Earlier, patients had received 0 to 3 chemotherapy regimens.

Data came from immunoSEQ multiplex PCR; TCRdb stores just in-frame clones and leaves some out. The sample records about 76,000 clones, roughly 90% being singletons. V lost 5 bases and J 2 bases, leaving 12 bases between the germline ends. The CDR3 is 14 amino acids. Germline CDR1 reads MNHNS; CDR2 reads SASEGT. The time point was: peripheral blood 6 weeks after treatment start. Metastatic or locally advanced urothelial carcinoma was present in the patients. The sequences come from PBMCs, collected around atezolizumab (anti-PD-L1) treatment. The gene calls are TRBV6-1 and TRBJ1-1, with D maybe TRBD1 (5 bases). This TCR was sampled from a woman older than 75 with urothelial cancer. CDR3 residues: CASSYTGRNTEAFF. DNA of the CDR3: TGTGCCAGCAGTTATACAGGAAGAAACACTGAAGCTTTCTTT.